This T cell receptor (beta chain) is from a study of blood T cell repertoires in COVID-19. Study background: Collection of acute and convalescent COVID-19 samples took place in the United States, Italy and Spain.

The study recruited people aged about 18 to 90 years across some 23 US areas. Cohorts were assigned according to the clinical history that participants reported. The data were produced by immunoSEQ multiplex PCR, yet TCRdb's version contains in-frame clones alone and is incomplete. The sample consists of around 170,000 clones, about 82% of them appearing once. Sequenced input: PBMCs or T cells enriched from blood (not recorded which). The source of this sequence is a woman aged 25 to 45 who had recovered from COVID-19.

The CDR3 DNA is TGTGCCATTACAGCCCCGGGGGAAGAGACCCAGTACTTC. Its translation: CAITAPGEETQYF. The chain couples TRBV28 to TRBJ2-5; weak D call: TRBD2 (6 bases). Between the trimmed V and J ends, which lost 10 bases and 3 bases, there was a span of 15 bases. This CDR3 region has 13 residues. CDR1 and CDR2 from the germline V gene are MDHEN and SYDVKM.